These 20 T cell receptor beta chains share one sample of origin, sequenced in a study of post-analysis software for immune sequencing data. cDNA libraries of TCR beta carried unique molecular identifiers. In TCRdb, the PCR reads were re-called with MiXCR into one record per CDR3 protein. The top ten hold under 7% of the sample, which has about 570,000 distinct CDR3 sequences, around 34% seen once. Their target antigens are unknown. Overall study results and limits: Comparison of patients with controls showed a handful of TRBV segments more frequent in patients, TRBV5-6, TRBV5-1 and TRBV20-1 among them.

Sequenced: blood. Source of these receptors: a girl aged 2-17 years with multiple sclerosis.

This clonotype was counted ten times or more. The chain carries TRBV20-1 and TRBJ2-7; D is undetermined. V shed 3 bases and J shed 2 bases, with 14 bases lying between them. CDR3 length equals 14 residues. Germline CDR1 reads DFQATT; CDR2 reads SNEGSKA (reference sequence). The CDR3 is CSARKFGEAYEQYF. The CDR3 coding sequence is TGCAGTGCTAGGAAATTTGGAGAGGCCTACGAGCAGTACTTC.

The CDR3 spells CASSEVEAIYGYTF. CDR3 sequence (DNA): TGTGCCAGCAGTGAAGTGGAGGCGATCTATGGCTACACCTTC. The chain links TRBV6-1 to TRBJ1-2; no firm D call. This CDR3 spans 14 amino acids. Deletions cut 1 base from V and 4 bases from J, with 10 bases between. Germline V gives CDR1 MNHNS, CDR2 SASEGT.

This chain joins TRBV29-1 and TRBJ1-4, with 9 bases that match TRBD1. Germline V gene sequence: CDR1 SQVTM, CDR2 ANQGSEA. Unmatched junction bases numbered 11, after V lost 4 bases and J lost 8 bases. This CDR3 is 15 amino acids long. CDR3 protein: CSVAGTRTGEEKLFF. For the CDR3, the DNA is TGCAGCGTTGCAGGTACCCGGACAGGGGAGGAAAAACTGTTTTTT.

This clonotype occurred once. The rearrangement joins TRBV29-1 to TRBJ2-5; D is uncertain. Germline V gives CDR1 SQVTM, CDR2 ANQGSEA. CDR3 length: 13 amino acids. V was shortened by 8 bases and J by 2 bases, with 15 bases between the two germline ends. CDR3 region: CSSSRGRQETQYF. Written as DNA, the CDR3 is TGCAGCAGCTCGAGAGGACGGCAAGAGACCCAGTACTTC.

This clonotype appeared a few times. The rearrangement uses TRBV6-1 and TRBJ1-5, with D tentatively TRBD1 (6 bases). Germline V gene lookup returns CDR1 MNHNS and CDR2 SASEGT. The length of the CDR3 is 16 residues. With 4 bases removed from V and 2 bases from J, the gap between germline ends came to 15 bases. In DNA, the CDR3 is TGTGCCAGCAGTGGGGGAGGGGGGCGCGGCAATCAGCCCCAGCATTTT. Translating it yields CASSGGGGRGNQPQHF.

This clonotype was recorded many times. In DNA, the CDR3 is TGTGCCAGCAGCGTAGGAGGGACAGGGGCCTACAATGAGCAGTTCTTC. Its translation is CASSVGGTGAYNEQFF. The chain links TRBV9 to TRBJ2-1, with 10 bases that match TRBD1. The CDR3 runs 16 residues. Germline CDR1 is SGDLS and CDR2 is YYNGEE. Trimming at V came to 0 bases and at J to 2 bases, leaving 2 bases not matched to a gene.

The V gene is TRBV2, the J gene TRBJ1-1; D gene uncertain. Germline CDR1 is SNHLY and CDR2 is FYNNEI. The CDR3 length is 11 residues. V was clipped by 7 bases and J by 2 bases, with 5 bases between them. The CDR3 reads CASIRNTEAFF. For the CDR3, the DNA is TGTGCCAGCATCCGTAACACTGAAGCTTTCTTT.

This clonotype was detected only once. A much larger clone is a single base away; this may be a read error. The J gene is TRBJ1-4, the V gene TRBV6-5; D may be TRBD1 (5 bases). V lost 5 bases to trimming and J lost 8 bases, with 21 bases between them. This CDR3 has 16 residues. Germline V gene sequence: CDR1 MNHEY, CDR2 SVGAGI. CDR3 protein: CASSPGVGAEGEKLFF. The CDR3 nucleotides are TGTGCCAGCAGTCCCGGGGTTGGGGCTGAGGGAGAAAAACTGTTTTTT.

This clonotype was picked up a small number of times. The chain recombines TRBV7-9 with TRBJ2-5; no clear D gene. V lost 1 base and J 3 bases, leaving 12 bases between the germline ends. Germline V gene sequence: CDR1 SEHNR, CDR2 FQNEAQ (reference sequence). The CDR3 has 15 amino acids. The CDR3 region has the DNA TGTGCCAGCAGCTTAGTTGGCCTAGAAGAAGAGACCCAGTACTTC. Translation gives CASSLVGLEEETQYF.

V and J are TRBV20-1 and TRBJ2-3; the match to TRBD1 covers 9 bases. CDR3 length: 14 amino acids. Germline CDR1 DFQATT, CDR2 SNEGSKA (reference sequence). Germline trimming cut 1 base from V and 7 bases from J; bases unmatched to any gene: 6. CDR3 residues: CSARGDRDYYTQYF. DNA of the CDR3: TGCAGTGCTAGAGGGGACAGGGATTATTATACGCAGTATTTT.

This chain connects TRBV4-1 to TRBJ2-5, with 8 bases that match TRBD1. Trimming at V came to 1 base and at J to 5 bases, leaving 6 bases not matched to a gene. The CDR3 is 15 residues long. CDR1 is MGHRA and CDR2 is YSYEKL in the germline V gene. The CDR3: CASSQGTGIMETQYF. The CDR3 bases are TGCGCCAGCAGCCAAGGGACAGGGATAATGGAGACCCAGTACTTC.

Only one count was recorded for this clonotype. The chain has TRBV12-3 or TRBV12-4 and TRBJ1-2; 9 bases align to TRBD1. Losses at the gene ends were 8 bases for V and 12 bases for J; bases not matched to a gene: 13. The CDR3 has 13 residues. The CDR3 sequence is CASGWTGASGHTF. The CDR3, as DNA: TGTGCCAGCGGCTGGACAGGGGCTTCGGGCCACACCTTC.

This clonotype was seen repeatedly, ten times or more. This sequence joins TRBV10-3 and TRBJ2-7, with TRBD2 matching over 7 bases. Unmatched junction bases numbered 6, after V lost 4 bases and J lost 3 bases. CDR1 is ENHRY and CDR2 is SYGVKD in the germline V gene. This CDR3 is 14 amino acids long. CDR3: CAISGGLGSYEQYF. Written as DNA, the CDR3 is TGTGCCATCAGTGGCGGACTAGGAAGCTACGAGCAGTACTTC.

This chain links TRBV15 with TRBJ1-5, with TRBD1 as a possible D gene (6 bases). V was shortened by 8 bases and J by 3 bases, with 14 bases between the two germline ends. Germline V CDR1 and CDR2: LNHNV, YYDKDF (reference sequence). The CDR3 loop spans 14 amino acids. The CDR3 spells CATSPDSSNQPQHF. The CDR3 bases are TGTGCCACCTCCCCGGACAGTTCCAATCAGCCCCAGCATTTT.

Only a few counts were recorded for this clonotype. CDR3 loop: CSVRGGSLSSYEQYF. The CDR3 DNA sequence: TGCAGCGTCCGAGGGGGCAGCCTTAGCTCCTACGAGCAGTACTTC. The genes are TRBV29-1 and TRBJ2-7, with 7 bases that match TRBD1. With 6 bases clipped from V and 0 bases from J, the junction kept 11 bases outside the gene matches. In germline, CDR1 is SQVTM, CDR2 ANQGSEA. The CDR3 covers 15 residues.

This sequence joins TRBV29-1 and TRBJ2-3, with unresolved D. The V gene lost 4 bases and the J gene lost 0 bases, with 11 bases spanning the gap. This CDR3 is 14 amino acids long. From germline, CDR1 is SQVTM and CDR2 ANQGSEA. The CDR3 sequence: CSVVPYLSTDTQYF. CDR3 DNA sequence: TGCAGCGTTGTCCCATACCTTAGCACAGATACGCAGTATTTT.

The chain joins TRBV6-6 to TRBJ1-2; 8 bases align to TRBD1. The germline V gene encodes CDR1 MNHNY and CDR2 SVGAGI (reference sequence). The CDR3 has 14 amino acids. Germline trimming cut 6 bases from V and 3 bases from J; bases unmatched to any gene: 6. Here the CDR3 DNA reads TGTGCCAGCAGCCAGCAGGACAGGGACTATGGCTACACCTTC. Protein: CASSQQDRDYGYTF.

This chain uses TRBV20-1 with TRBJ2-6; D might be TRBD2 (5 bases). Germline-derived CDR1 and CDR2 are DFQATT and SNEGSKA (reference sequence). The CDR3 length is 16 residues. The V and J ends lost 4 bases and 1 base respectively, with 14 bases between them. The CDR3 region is CSANPLGVSGANVLTF. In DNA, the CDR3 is TGCAGTGCTAATCCCCTCGGGGTGTCTGGGGCCAACGTCCTGACTTTC.

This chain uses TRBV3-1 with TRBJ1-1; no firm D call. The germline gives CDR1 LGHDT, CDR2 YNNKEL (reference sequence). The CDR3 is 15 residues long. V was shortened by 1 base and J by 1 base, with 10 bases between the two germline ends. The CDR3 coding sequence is TGTGCCAGCAGCCAAGGGTTACTACGGAACACTGAAGCTTTCTTT. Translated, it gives CASSQGLLRNTEAFF.

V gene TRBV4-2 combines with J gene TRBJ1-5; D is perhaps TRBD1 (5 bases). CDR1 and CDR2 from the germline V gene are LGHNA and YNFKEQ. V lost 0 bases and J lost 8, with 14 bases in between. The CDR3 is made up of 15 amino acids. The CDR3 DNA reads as TGTGCCAGCAGCCAAGATCTATCAGGGAGGAAGCCCCAGCATTTT. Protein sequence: CASSQDLSGRKPQHF.